Described below is a single TCR beta chain sequence and its context. Its target is not known. Method: immunoSEQ multiplex PCR; TCRdb's copy keeps in-frame clones and lacks some. The sample comprises 70,000 to 90,000 clones, about nine tenths of which are singletons, and 18% rests with the top ten. This entry comes from a study of T cell responses to AZD1222 COVID-19 vaccine. Trimming pared 4 bases from V and 5 bases from J, leaving 11 bases between. CDR3 size: 12 residues. Per germline, CDR1 GTSNPN and CDR2 SVGIG (reference sequence). Second-dose groups at about 4 or about 12 weeks were pooled. Overall study results and limits: The study reported that nearly half of spike-specific TCRs target unmutated variant regions. There were mostly white British donors and more females than males, and clonal diversity was possibly underestimated.

V gene TRBV30 combines with J gene TRBJ1-2; D gene unclear. The sequencing used peripheral blood, collected 28 days after the second AZD1222 dose. The sequence came from an adult who received the AZD1222 COVID-19 vaccine. This chain's CDR3 is CAWKDQWYGYTF. CDR3 bases: TGTGCCTGGAAAGATCAGTGGTATGGCTACACCTTC.